This TCR beta chain originates from a study of cytomegalovirus exposure and HLA in healthy donors. Study findings and constraints: It emerged from a later analysis that several of the most significant clusters appeared to be linked to common viral pathogens. In an earlier analysis, most TCR beta V segments were productive about 87% or about 30% of the time. Presence/absence results assume similar sequencing depth per donor, which may not hold. Immune exposure was documented only through CMV serostatus.

The germline CDR1 and CDR2 sequences are SGHRS and YFSETQ. There are 15 residues in the CDR3. J lost 2 bases, V lost 2 bases, and 5 bases had no gene match. The primer mix had 60 Vbeta and 13 Jbeta primers. The table came from immunoSEQ multiplex PCR; TCRdb's copy has only in-frame clones and leaves some out. The data show about 110,000 clones, with 80% seen just once and roughly 2.9% held by the top ten. To note about this clone: The target antigen is unknown.

V gene TRBV5-1 combines with J gene TRBJ2-7, with TRBD2 matching over 9 bases. Sequencing was carried out using PBMCs. The TCR originated in a woman aged 55-70 years in good health and CMV-seropositive. The CDR3 here is CASSFGSSGTYEQYF. DNA for the CDR3: TGCGCCAGCAGCTTTGGTTCTAGCGGGACCTACGAGCAGTACTTC.